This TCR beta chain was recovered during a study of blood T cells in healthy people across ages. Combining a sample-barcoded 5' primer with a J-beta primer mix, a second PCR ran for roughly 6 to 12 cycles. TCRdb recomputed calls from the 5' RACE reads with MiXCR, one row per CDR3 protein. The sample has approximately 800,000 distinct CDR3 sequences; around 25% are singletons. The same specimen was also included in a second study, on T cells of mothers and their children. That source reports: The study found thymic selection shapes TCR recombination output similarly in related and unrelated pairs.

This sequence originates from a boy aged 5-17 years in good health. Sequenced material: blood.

Here the CDR3 DNA reads TGCGCCAGCAGACCCCGGGACAGGACGTACGAGCAGTACTTC. The encoded protein is CASRPRDRTYEQYF. V is TRBV5-1 and J is TRBJ2-7; 8 nucleotides match TRBD1. CDR1 SGHRS and CDR2 YFSETQ come from the germline V gene. CDR3 size: 14 residues. V gave up 5 bases and J gave up 4 bases; unmatched junction bases: 8.